The rows below give T cell receptor beta chains drawn from one sample of a study of cytomegalovirus exposure and HLA in healthy donors. Only in-frame clones appear in the TCRdb table, and some are missing; sequencing was by immunoSEQ multiplex PCR. The sample has more than 75,000 clones; approximately 75% are singletons. Material: PBMCs. These TCRs come from a woman in her thirties or forties in good health and CMV-seronegative. The CDR3 runs from the conserved cysteine through the conserved F or W. Each record gives: V gene, D gene, clone size, J gene, CDR3 DNA, CDR3 protein. The D gene is left open where the match is weak. Not all rows give a size; the values are once, few, many and, for expanded clones, a class.

TRBV30,TRBD2,.,TRBJ2-3,TGTGCCTGGAGACTGGGGGGGGGTGGGACAGATACGCAGTATTTT,CAWRLGGGGTDTQYF
TRBV6-1,.,.,TRBJ2-7,TGTGCCAGCTCCGGGAGACAGCCGAAGCACGAGCAGTACTTC,CASSGRQPKHEQYF
TRBV4-2,.,.,TRBJ1-5,TGTGCCAGCAGCCCCGGTCCAGGGCTAGGTCAGCCCCAGCATTTT,CASSPGPGLGQPQHF
TRBV6-5,.,.,TRBJ1-4,TGTGCCAGCAGTTACTCCTTCAGGCTTAATGAAAAACTGTTTTTT,CASSYSFRLNEKLFF
TRBV7-9,TRBD2,.,TRBJ2-5,TGTGCCAGCAGCCTACCAGAGAGACTAGCGGGGCACCAAGAGACCCAGTACTTC,CASSLPERLAGHQETQYF
TRBV27,TRBD1,.,TRBJ2-7,TGTGCCAGCAGGAAGGGACAGTTCTACGAGCAGTACTTC,CASRKGQFYEQYF
TRBV10-3,TRBD1,.,TRBJ2-1,TGTGCCATCAGTGAGCGGCAGGGGGCGTACAATGAGCAGTTCTTC,CAISERQGAYNEQFF
TRBV6-6,.,once,TRBJ1-1,TGTGCCAGCAGTTACCCCACCGGGACACACGTGAAAGAAGCTTTCTTT,CASSYPTGTHVKEAFF
TRBV9,.,once,TRBJ1-1,TGTGCCAGCAGCGTAGGCGGGGCGTCCCCTATTGAAGCTTTCTTT,CASSVGGASPIEAFF
TRBV4-3,.,.,TRBJ2-7,TGCGCCAGCAGCCAAGGGAGGGGCGGTCCCTACGAGCAGTACTTC,CASSQGRGGPYEQYF
TRBV7-3,.,few,TRBJ1-1,TGTGCCAGCAGCCAATCGGGCAGGGGCGAAGCTTTCTTT,CASSQSGRGEAFF
TRBV4-2,TRBD1,.,TRBJ1-5,TGTGCCAGCAGCCAAGGACGGACAGGGGAAAGTCAGCCCCAGCATTTT,CASSQGRTGESQPQHF
TRBV7-3,TRBD2,.,TRBJ2-5,TGTGCCAGCAGCTTAGGAAGGACTAGCGTAGAGACCCAGTACTTC,CASSLGRTSVETQYF
TRBV28,TRBD2,.,TRBJ2-5,TGTGCCAGCAGTCCCCTGGTAGCGGGGGGGCGATCGAAGGGGTGGCAAGAGACCCAGTACTTC,CASSPLVAGGRSKGWQETQYF
TRBV6-5,TRBD1,.,TRBJ1-1,TGTGCCAGCAGTGGACAGGGCGAGGGGAGCACTGAAGCTTTCTTT,CASSGQGEGSTEAFF
TRBV11-2,.,.,TRBJ2-1,TGTGCCAGCAGCTTAGATCGTTTTGGTAGCAGCTACAATGAGCAGTTCTTC,CASSLDRFGSSYNEQFF
TRBV30,.,.,TRBJ1-4,TGTGCCTGGGGAGATAAGATCGAAGAAAAACTGTTTTTT,CAWGDKIEEKLFF
TRBV18,.,few,TRBJ1-1,TGTGCCAGCTCACTGACAGGAGACACTGAAGCTTTCTTT,CASSLTGDTEAFF
TRBV6-6,TRBD1,.,TRBJ2-4,TGTGCCAGCAGTTACCCGGGACAGGGTAAAAACATTCAGTACTTC,CASSYPGQGKNIQYF
TRBV6-5,.,.,TRBJ1-5,TGTGCCAGCAGAATCCGACAGGGCAATCAGCCCCAGCATTTT,CASRIRQGNQPQHF
TRBV4-3,TRBD2,.,TRBJ2-3,TGCGCCAGCAGCCAACAAACTAGCGGGGCTAGCACAGATACGCAGTATTTT,CASSQQTSGASTDTQYF
TRBV7-9,.,.,TRBJ1-5,TGTGCCAGCAGCTTAGGACAGGGCAATCAGCCCCAGCATTTT,CASSLGQGNQPQHF
TRBV4-3,TRBD1,few,TRBJ2-7,TGCGCCAGCAGCTCCCGACAGGGGAGCTCCTACGAGCAGTACTTC,CASSSRQGSSYEQYF
TRBV4-1,TRBD1,.,TRBJ1-4,TGCGCCAGCAGCCTCATTGACAGGGATCGAGAAAAACTGTTTTTT,CASSLIDRDREKLFF
TRBV7-9,.,once,TRBJ1-2,TGTGCCAGCAGCTTATCGCCCGGCTATGGCTACACCTTC,CASSLSPGYGYTF
TRBV7-2,.,few,TRBJ1-1,TGTGCCAGCAGCTTTCCGGGGTCCGAAGCTTTCTTT,CASSFPGSEAFF
TRBV6-1,TRBD2,.,TRBJ2-1,TGTGCCAGCAGCCCACGACTAGCGGGGGGGCATGAGCAGTTCTTC,CASSPRLAGGHEQFF
TRBV4-1,TRBD1,.,TRBJ2-5,TGCGCCAGCAGCCAAATTTTAGGGACAGGGGGAGGAGAGACCCAGTACTTC,CASSQILGTGGGETQYF
TRBV9,.,.,TRBJ2-1,TGTGCCAGCAGCGTAGGACCGGGGATCAATGAGCAGTTCTTC,CASSVGPGINEQFF
TRBV7-2,TRBD2,.,TRBJ2-7,TGTGCCAGCAGCCAGGGACTAGCGGGGGGGCTCGAGCAGTACTTC,CASSQGLAGGLEQYF
TRBV11-2,.,.,TRBJ2-2,TGTGCCAGCAGCCAACAGGGCGCCACCGGGGAGCTGTTTTTT,CASSQQGATGELFF
TRBV2,TRBD2,.,TRBJ2-5,TGTGCCAGCAGGGTGAGACTAGCGGTCCAAGAGACCCAGTACTTC,CASRVRLAVQETQYF
TRBV4-2,TRBD2,few,TRBJ2-1,TGTGCCAGCAGGGTAGCGGGGGGAACCTACAATGAGCAGTTCTTC,CASRVAGGTYNEQFF
TRBV6-5,.,.,TRBJ2-7,TGTGCCACCTGGAGGAGCTCCTACGAGCAGTACTTC,CATWRSSYEQYF
TRBV11-3,.,few,TRBJ1-1,TGTGCCAGCAGCCGAGACAGGCGGAACACTGAAGCTTTCTTT,CASSRDRRNTEAFF